Here is one T cell receptor (beta chain) with its context. This clonotype was recorded at least ten times. The antigen this receptor binds is unknown. Qualities for individual bases were not recorded, and no much larger clone is one base off. Library prep was done by multiplex PCR. Sequencing was performed on an Illumina HiSeq 4000. To build TCR beta libraries, CDR3 regions were amplified by Arm-PCR using iRepertoire HTBI primers. Before sequencing, the PCR products went through gel purification. Per the original workflow: A total of 62 TRBV and some 15 TRBJ segments were identified across samples and were used for gene usage analysis of CDR3 amino acid clonotypes. COPE and FqMerger were used to merge the filtered high-quality paired reads into contigs. BLAST was used to align contigs to IMGT TRBV, TRBD and TRBJ reference genes, and CDR3 was defined according to IMGT. Clonotypes above 0.1% frequency were classified as highly expanded clones. Shannon entropy was used to measure repertoire diversity, and the Gini coefficient was used to measure V-J evenness. Public clonotypes were defined as clonotypes shared by more than one individual. TCRdb reprocessed the public reads (quality trimming at Q25 with fastp, clone calling with MiXCR) and kept in-frame beta chains. Rows merge per CDR3 protein into single entries with the most common DNA and genes. TCRdb, rather than the study authors, made the V and J calls. The sample has about 470,000 distinct CDR3 sequences on record, about a fifth of them singletons. Of the sample, approximately 8% falls within the top ten clones.

The data were obtained in a study of regulatory T cells in long-lasting Graves disease (dated by TCRdb to the early 2020s). The study in broad terms: Persistent Graves' disease was defined as antithyroid drug treatment for over 5 years with persistently positive TSH receptor autoantibodies. In the clinical cohort, patients with persistent Graves' disease had used antithyroid drugs for an average of roughly ten years. Peripheral blood TCR sequencing and RNA sequencing compared persistent Graves' disease patients with newly diagnosed Graves' disease patients. A total of 33 samples underwent TCR sequencing, from 13 patients with persistent Graves' disease and 20 or so patients with newly diagnosed Graves' disease. The study was conducted in China and was registered as a clinical trial.

Broader findings and caveats from the paper: Preferential use of TRBV28, TRBJ1-2 and TRBJ2-5 was observed in persistent disease, whereas TRBV20-1 and TRBJ2-1 were favored in newly diagnosed disease. The study examined only peripheral blood because the primary lesion, thyroid tissue, could not be accessed. Sequencing and analysis were restricted to the TCR beta chain. Patients with persistent disease shared more public clonotypes (approximately 2,500) than newly diagnosed patients did (around 980). Persistent Graves' disease patients showed lower TCR Shannon entropy and fewer highly expanded clones than newly diagnosed patients, suggesting clonal expansion. The authors noted that the small sample size was a limitation that may lower accuracy.

Taken with the paper, the label for time point translates to: persistent/refractory GD, antithyroid drugs over 5 years with positive TRAb. For both TCR sequencing and RNA sequencing, RNA was extracted from PBMCs using TRIzol. The diagnosis of Graves' disease followed American Thyroid Association guidelines. Patients were recruited from an endocrinology department in Xi'an, China. From each patient, about 9.7 milliliters of peripheral blood was collected into an EDTA anticoagulant tube. Ficoll Paque Plus density gradient separation was used to isolate PBMCs, and no additional T cell sorting was done. An Agilent 2100 Bioanalyzer and agarose gel were used to assess RNA quality, and a NanoDrop 2000 was used to measure RNA concentration. CDR1 and CDR2, per the germline V gene, are SNHLY and FYNNEI. The CDR3 starts with the cysteine, ends with the phenylalanine, and has 12 residues. Of the read, only the CDR3 DNA is kept; its 36 bases are in frame from base 1. The trim is 6 bases for V and 4 bases for J, with a gap of 10 bases between the germline ends.

The TCR was taken from a female donor with Graves disease. This chain is built from TRBV2 and TRBJ2-7, with no D gene named confidently. The material sequenced was peripheral blood mononuclear cells (PBMCs), taken when the disease was refractory, from a patient treated with antithyroid drugs. Here is the DNA: TGTGCCAGCAGGGATATTCCTTACGAGCAGTACTTC. It codes for CASRDIPYEQYF.